The rows below give T cell receptor beta chains drawn from one sample of a study of T cells in Graves' hyperthyroidism and ophthalmopathy. Via MiXCR, TCRdb re-called the multiplex PCR reads, giving one row per CDR3 protein. Found here are over 650,000 distinct CDR3 sequences, about a sixth of them singletons; the top ten hold approximately 8.4%. The specimen sequenced was blood. Receptors originate from a man aged 18 to 30 with Graves' hyperthyroidism. Each CDR3 is given with its conserved first and last residue. A D gene is named only where the DNA matches it firmly. Clone size, where shown, is once, few, many, or a class for clones that have expanded.

V	J	D	size	DNA	CDR3
TRBV20-1	TRBJ2-1	-	few	TGCAGTGCTAGGATCGGCCCCGTTCTGTTCTTC	CSARIGPVLFF
TRBV20-1	TRBJ2-7	TRBD2	many	TGCAGTGCTAGGGTTCTCCAGATCCCGGGAGGCTATTACGAGCAGTACTTC	CSARVLQIPGGYYEQYF
TRBV18	TRBJ1-3	TRBD1	many	TGTGCCAGCTCATCCCGGACAGGAACTAGGTCTGGAAACACCATATATTTT	CASSSRTGTRSGNTIYF
TRBV28	TRBJ2-5	TRBD2	many	TGTGCCAGCAGTTCAGGCGGGAGAGAAGAGACCCAGTACTTC	CASSSGGREETQYF
TRBV12-3/TRBV12-4	TRBJ2-5	-	few	TGTGCCAGCAGTTTATTAACAGGGGAGACCCAGTACTTC	CASSLLTGETQYF
TRBV4-3	TRBJ2-1	TRBD1	few	TGCGCCAGCAGCCAAGGGACAGGGGGCCCTAATGAGCAGTTCTTC	CASSQGTGGPNEQFF
TRBV20-1	TRBJ2-7	TRBD2	many	TGCAGTGCTACCGCGGGACTAGCGGGAGCCGAGCAGTACTTC	CSATAGLAGAEQYF
TRBV28	TRBJ2-7	-	-	TGTGCCAGCAGGACTGTAGCCGGTTTTTCCGCCTACGAGCAGTACTTC	CASRTVAGFSAYEQYF
TRBV4-1	TRBJ2-1	TRBD2	few	TGCGCCAGCAGCCAGGACAGGCGGGAGGGCAGGTACAATGAGCAGTTCTTC	CASSQDRREGRYNEQFF
TRBV11-2	TRBJ2-1	-	many	TGTGCCAGCACCTGGTCGCAGGCCTACAATGAGCAGTTCTTC	CASTWSQAYNEQFF
TRBV19	TRBJ1-6	TRBD1	-	TGTGCCAGTAGTATAACAGGGGACTATAATTCACCCCTCCACTTT	CASSITGDYNSPLHF
TRBV9	TRBJ2-1	-	few	TGTGCCAGCAGCGTAGGCTATGAGCAGTTCTTC	CASSVGYEQFF
TRBV10-2	TRBJ1-5	-	-	TGCGCCAGCAGTGAACAGAGCCTCAATCAGCCCCAGCATTTT	CASSEQSLNQPQHF
TRBV27	TRBJ2-1	TRBD2	many	TGTGCCAGCAGTTGGGGACTAGCGGCCCCCGAGCAGTTCTTC	CASSWGLAAPEQFF
TRBV6-5	TRBJ2-7	-	few	TGTGCCAGCAGTACCCGAGAGAATGCGCAGTACTTC	CASSTRENAQYF
TRBV6-1	TRBJ2-7	TRBD1	-	TGTGCCAGCAGAGCCGGGACAGGGAAAACCTACGAGCAGTACTTC	CASRAGTGKTYEQYF
TRBV4-1	TRBJ2-7	-	many	TGCGCCAGCAGCCAAGATGGGTTCAGGGTCGGCGAGCAGTACTTC	CASSQDGFRVGEQYF
TRBV7-8	TRBJ2-2	TRBD1	-	TGTGCCAGCAGCCCAGCGGGGACAGGGTTGACCGGGGAGCTGTTTTTT	CASSPAGTGLTGELFF
TRBV29-1	TRBJ2-1	TRBD2	many	TGCAGCGCCACGGGACTAGCGGGATACAATGAGCAGTTCTTC	CSATGLAGYNEQFF
TRBV3-1	TRBJ1-2	-	many	TGTGCCAGCAGCCATAACGACAGGCAGCGAGGAGGCTACACCTTC	CASSHNDRQRGGYTF
TRBV24-1	TRBJ2-1	-	many	TGTGCCACCAGTGATTCCTGGGCCATGTACAATGAGCAGTTCTTC	CATSDSWAMYNEQFF
TRBV19	TRBJ1-2	-	few	TGTGCCAGTACCCGGAGGCCCGAGGGATTATATGGCTACACCTTC	CASTRRPEGLYGYTF
TRBV30	TRBJ2-7	-	-	TGTGCCTGGATGGGACACCCACTCTACGAGCAGTACTTC	CAWMGHPLYEQYF
TRBV7-3	TRBJ2-1	-	few	TGTGCCAGCAGCCTAGGGAGTGCGAATGAGCAGTTCTTC	CASSLGSANEQFF